This TCR beta chain stems from a study of blood T cell repertoires in COVID-19. Study in general: COVID-19 samples collected from the United States, Italy and Spain covered acute and convalescent phases.

CDR3 length: 14 residues. V dropped 3 bases and J dropped 2 bases, with 10 bases sitting between them. Germline-derived CDR1 and CDR2 are MDHEN and SYDVKM. The authors' processing: From reference gene primer amplification, estimates of nucleated cell counts were derived. The method was immunoSEQ multiplex PCR; TCRdb's version includes in-frame clones alone and lacks a portion of them. From that table come the V and J calls and clone size; the DNA was used to work out D and trimming. The data hold approximately 200,000 clones, with approximately 86% observed a single time. This sequence joins TRBV28 and TRBJ2-5, with D maybe TRBD1 (6 bases). Sequenced input: peripheral blood. The origin of this receptor is a man in his 70s with active or convalescent COVID-19. This chain's CDR3 is CASSLTGGQETQYF. CDR3 nucleotides: TGTGCCAGCAGTTTGACAGGCGGACAAGAGACCCAGTACTTC.